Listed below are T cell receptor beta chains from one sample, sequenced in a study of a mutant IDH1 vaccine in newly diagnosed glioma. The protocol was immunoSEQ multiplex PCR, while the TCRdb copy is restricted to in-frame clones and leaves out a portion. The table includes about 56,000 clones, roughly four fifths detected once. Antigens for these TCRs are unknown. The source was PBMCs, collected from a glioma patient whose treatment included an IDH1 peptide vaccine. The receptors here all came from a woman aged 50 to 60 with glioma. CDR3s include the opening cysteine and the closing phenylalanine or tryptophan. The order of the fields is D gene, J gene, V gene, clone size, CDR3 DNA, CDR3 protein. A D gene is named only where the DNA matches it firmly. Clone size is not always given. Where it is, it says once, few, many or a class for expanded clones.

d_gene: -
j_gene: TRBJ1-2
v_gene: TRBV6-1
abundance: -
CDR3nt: TGTGCCACCACACTCAGGGGTATTAAAGATGGCTACACCTTC
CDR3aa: CATTLRGIKDGYTF

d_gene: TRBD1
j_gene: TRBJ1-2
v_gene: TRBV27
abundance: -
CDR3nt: TGTGCCAGCAGTTTAAAGAGTCCGGGACAGGGGGTGGCCTATGGCTACACCTTC
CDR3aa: CASSLKSPGQGVAYGYTF

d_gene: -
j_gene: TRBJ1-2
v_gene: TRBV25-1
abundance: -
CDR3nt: TGTGCCAGCAAGGGGCAGGGATTGAGCGGCTACACCTTC
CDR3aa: CASKGQGLSGYTF

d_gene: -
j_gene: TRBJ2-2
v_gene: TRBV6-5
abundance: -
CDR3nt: TGTGCCAGCAGTTACTCCGCAGGGAGAGACACCGGGGAGCTGTTTTTT
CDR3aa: CASSYSAGRDTGELFF

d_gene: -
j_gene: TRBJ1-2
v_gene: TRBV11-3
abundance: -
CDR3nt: TGTGCCAGCAGCGACGAGGGCTATGGCTACACCTTC
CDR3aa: CASSDEGYGYTF

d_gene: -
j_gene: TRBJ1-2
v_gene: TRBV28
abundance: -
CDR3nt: TGTGCCAGCAGTTTAGAACAGACGGGGGGCTACACCTTC
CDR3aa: CASSLEQTGGYTF

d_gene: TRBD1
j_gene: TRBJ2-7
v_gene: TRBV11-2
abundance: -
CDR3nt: TGTGCCAGCAGCCGAACAGGGGGACACGAGCAGTACTTC
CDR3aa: CASSRTGGHEQYF

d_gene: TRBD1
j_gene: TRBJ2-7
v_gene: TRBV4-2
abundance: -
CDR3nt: TGTGCCAGCAGCCAAGATCTGGGACAGCCCTACGAGCAGTACTTC
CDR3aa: CASSQDLGQPYEQYF

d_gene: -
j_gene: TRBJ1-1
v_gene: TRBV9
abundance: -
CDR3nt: TGTGCCAGCAGCGTAGTCACAGAAGCTTTCTTT
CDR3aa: CASSVVTEAFF

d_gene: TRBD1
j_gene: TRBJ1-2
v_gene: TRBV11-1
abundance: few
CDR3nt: TGTGCCAGCAGCGGGACAGCTGTCTATGGCTACACCTTC
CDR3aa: CASSGTAVYGYTF

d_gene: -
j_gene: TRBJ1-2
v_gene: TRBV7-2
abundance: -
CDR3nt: TGTGCCAGCAGCCTTAATTATGGCTACACCTTC
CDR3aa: CASSLNYGYTF

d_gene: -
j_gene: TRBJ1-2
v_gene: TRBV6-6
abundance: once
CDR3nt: TGTGCCAGCAGCTTCGAACGGACCGTCTATGGCTACACCTTC
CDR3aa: CASSFERTVYGYTF

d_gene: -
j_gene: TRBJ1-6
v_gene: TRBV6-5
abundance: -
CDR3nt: TGTGCCAGCAGTAAACAGGGAAATAATTCACCCCTCCACTTT
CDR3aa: CASSKQGNNSPLHF

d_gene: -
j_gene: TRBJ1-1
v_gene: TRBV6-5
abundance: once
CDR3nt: TGTGCCAGCAGTTACGATAGGGGAAACACTGAAGCTTTCTTT
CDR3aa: CASSYDRGNTEAFF

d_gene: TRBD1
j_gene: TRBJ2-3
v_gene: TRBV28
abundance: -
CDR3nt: TGTGCCACCACAGGGGGCCGAAGCACAGATACGCAGTATTTT
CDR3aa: CATTGGRSTDTQYF

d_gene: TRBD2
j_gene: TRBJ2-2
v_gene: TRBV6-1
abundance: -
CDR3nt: TGTGCCAGCCGTGGATTCGGGACTAGCGGGGGGGCCGTAACCGGGGAGCTGTTTTTT
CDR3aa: CASRGFGTSGGAVTGELFF

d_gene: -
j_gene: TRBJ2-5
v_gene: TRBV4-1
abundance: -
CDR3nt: TGCGCCAGCAGCCGGGAGGAGACCCAGTACTTC
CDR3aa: CASSREETQYF

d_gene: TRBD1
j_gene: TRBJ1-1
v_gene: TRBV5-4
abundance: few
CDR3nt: TGTGCCAGCAGCGCCGGACAGGGCGGAACTGAAGCTTTCTTT
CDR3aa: CASSAGQGGTEAFF

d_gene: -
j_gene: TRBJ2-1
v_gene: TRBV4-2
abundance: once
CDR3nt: TGTGCCAGCAGCAAGGGAACCATCGGCTCGGCGTACAATGAGCAGTTCTTC
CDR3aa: CASSKGTIGSAYNEQFF

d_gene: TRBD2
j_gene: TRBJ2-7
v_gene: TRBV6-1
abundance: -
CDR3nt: TGTGCCAGCAGCATCGCGGGAGGCATCTCCTACGAGCAGTACTTC
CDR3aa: CASSIAGGISYEQYF

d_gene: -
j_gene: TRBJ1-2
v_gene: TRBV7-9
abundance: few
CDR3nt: TGTGCCAGCAGCTTAACCCTAAACTATGGCTACACCTTC
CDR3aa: CASSLTLNYGYTF

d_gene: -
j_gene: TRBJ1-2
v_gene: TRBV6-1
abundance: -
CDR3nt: TGTGCCAGTTTGACACAGCCAGTCTATGGCTACACCTTC
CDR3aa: CASLTQPVYGYTF